Listed here are 26 T cell receptor beta chains from one sample, sequenced in a study of blood T cells in healthy people across ages (dated by TCRdb to the mid-2010s). Libraries were made using 5' RACE. The reads were generated on an Illumina HiSeq 2500. The second PCR ran for about 6 to 12 cycles and used a J-beta primer mix along with a sample-barcoded 5' primer. Through fastp at Q25 and MiXCR, TCRdb rebuilt clones from the public reads, retaining in-frame beta chains. Every distinct CDR3 protein forms one entry, paired with its most common genes and DNA. This sample comprises hundreds of thousands of distinct CDR3 sequences, about 56% of them detected only once. Together, the top ten hold roughly 25% of the sample. Sequencing was done on a sample of blood. The receptor source for this set is a man in his forties in good health.

The rearrangement links TRBV27 to TRBJ2-3, with D hard to call. Germline V lookup: CDR1 MNHEY, CDR2 SMNVEV (reference sequence). This CDR3 region has 15 residues. V shed 2 bases and J shed 0 bases, with 9 bases lying between them. The CDR3 DNA follows: TGTGCCAGCAGTTTAAGGCCCCTTAGCACAGATACGCAGTATTTT. Translated: CASSLRPLSTDTQYF.

This chain connects TRBV20-1 to TRBJ2-1; D unresolved. Deletions cut 6 bases from V and 0 bases from J, with 15 bases between. The CDR3 runs to 15 residues. Germline CDR1 is DFQATT and CDR2 is SNEGSKA (reference sequence). This CDR3 reads CSALVMGISYNEQFF. The CDR3 DNA is TGCAGTGCCCTCGTGATGGGGATCTCCTACAATGAGCAGTTCTTC.

A few counts support this clonotype. The chain carries TRBV3-1 and TRBJ1-6, with D possibly matching TRBD1 (6 bases). V lost 2 bases and J 6 bases, leaving 20 bases between the germline ends. The germline V gene encodes CDR1 LGHDT and CDR2 YNNKEL (reference sequence). This CDR3 has 18 residues. CDR3 sequence: CASSQPGTNSMRNSPLHF. DNA of the CDR3: TGTGCCAGCAGCCAACCCGGGACAAACTCCATGCGTAATTCACCCCTCCACTTT.

The CDR3, as DNA: TGTGCCAGCAGCTTAGCTTCTCTCCGCACAGATACGCAGTATTTT. Translating gives CASSLASLRTDTQYF. The chain employs TRBV7-2 and TRBJ2-3; D not resolved. The CDR3 runs to 15 residues. Germline CDR1 reads SGHTA; CDR2 reads FQGNSA. Trimming shortened V by 0 bases and J by 1 base, and 8 bases separated the two germline ends.

The CDR3 sequence is CASAQGSSGNTIYF. The CDR3 nucleotides are TGTGCCAGCGCTCAGGGCAGCTCTGGAAACACCATATATTTT. The genes are TRBV2 and TRBJ1-3; D possibly corresponds to TRBD1 (5 bases). The germline V gene has CDR1 SNHLY and CDR2 FYNNEI. The CDR3 contains 14 residues. V lost 8 bases and J lost 0, with 11 bases in between. Drawing the rest from reference TRBV2 and TRBJ1-3, the complete variable domain is EPEVTQTPSHQVTQMGQEVILRCVPISNHLYFYWYRQILGQKVEFLVSFYNNEISEKSEIFDDQFSVERPDGSNFTLKIRSTKLEDSAMYFCASAQGSSGNTIYFGEGSWLTVV.

As regards this clonotype: A much more abundant neighbour one base away suggests this may be a read error. The rearrangement joins TRBV5-1 to TRBJ2-4; D tentatively reads TRBD1 or TRBD2 (5 bases each). The J call may be wrong; the DNA end is better matched by TRBJ2-7. Germline V gene data show CDR1 as SGHRS and CDR2 as YFSETQ. The CDR3 length is 14 residues. CDR3 amino acids: CASSRGLTPYEQYF. Written as DNA, the CDR3 is TGCGCCAGCAGCCGGGGCCTTACCCCCTACGAGCAGTACTTC.

This chain links TRBV7-8 with TRBJ2-1, with TRBD2 matching 8 bases. Germline CDR1 SGHVS, CDR2 FQNEAQ. J gave up 6 bases and V 5 bases, and 21 bases lay outside the gene matches. The CDR3 runs 19 residues. CDR3 DNA sequence: TGTGCCAGCAGCGATTTGAAGGCCCGATTAGCGGGATTGAGCAATGAGCAGTTCTTC. Translated: CASSDLKARLAGLSNEQFF.

The chain uses TRBV9 and TRBJ1-2; D remains ambiguous. V shed 0 bases and J shed 4 bases, with 10 bases lying between them. Germline loops: CDR1 SGDLS, CDR2 YYNGEE. The length of the CDR3 is 14 residues. The CDR3 DNA sequence: TGTGCCAGCAGCGTAGGAGGAGCCATCTATGGCTACACCTTC. It yields the protein CASSVGGAIYGYTF.

This clonotype was found a few times. An end of the junction differs from the germline gene, which may be a read error. This chain uses TRBV27 with TRBJ2-3, with 8 bases lining up with TRBD2. The germline CDR1 and CDR2 sequences are MNHEY and SMNVEV (reference sequence). CDR3 length equals 15 residues. CDR3 residues: CASSLAGLGTDTQYF. The CDR3 nucleotides are TGTGCTAGCAGCTTAGCGGGACTAGGCACAGATACGCAGTATTTT.

The chain uses TRBV9 and TRBJ2-5; no clear D. Germline-derived CDR1 and CDR2 are SGDLS and YYNGEE. Trimming pared 0 bases from V and 7 bases from J, leaving 10 bases between. The CDR3 runs to 13 residues. This CDR3 reads CASSVAKSATQYF. CDR3 DNA: TGTGCCAGCAGCGTAGCAAAATCCGCGACCCAGTACTTC.

This chain joins TRBV9 and TRBJ2-5; 7 bases match TRBD1. J lost 2 bases, V lost 0 bases, and 7 bases had no gene match. CDR1 and CDR2 (germline): SGDLS, YYNGEE. This CDR3 is 16 amino acids long. CDR3 sequence reads: CASSVGGQRSQETQYF. The DNA of the CDR3 is TGTGCCAGCAGCGTAGGGGGACAGCGGAGTCAAGAGACCCAGTACTTC.

This clonotype was detected a few times. The V call is TRBV2, the J call TRBJ1-1, with D unclear. This CDR3 is 13 amino acids long. Trimming shortened V by 5 bases and J by 5 bases, and 12 bases separated the two germline ends. Germline CDR1 is SNHLY and CDR2 is FYNNEI. CDR3 bases: TGTGCCAGCAGTATGGTGGCCGGAACTGAAGCTTTCTTT. This sequence encodes CASSMVAGTEAFF.

V usage is TRBV12-3 or TRBV12-4 and J usage is TRBJ2-4; D is possibly TRBD1 (6 bases). The length of the CDR3 is 15 residues. V was trimmed by 4 bases and J by 8 bases, leaving 18 bases between them. Written as DNA, the CDR3 is TGTGCCAGCAGTTGGGCCGGTATCAGGGGTCACATTCAGTACTTC. Its protein is CASSWAGIRGHIQYF.

V is TRBV7-8 and J is TRBJ2-7; 7 bases agree with TRBD2. The J call is uncertain, as TRBJ2-5 better fits the DNA end. Germline V gives CDR1 SGHVS, CDR2 FQNEAQ. This CDR3 comprises 15 residues. The CDR3 is CASSSGRERLGTQYF. CDR3 nucleotides: TGTGCCAGCAGTTCCGGGCGGGAGAGATTGGGGACCCAGTACTTC.

The chain links TRBV20-1 to TRBJ2-3; D perhaps matches TRBD2 (5 bases). Deletions cut 0 bases from V and 0 bases from J, with 10 bases between. Germline V gives CDR1 DFQATT, CDR2 SNEGSKA (reference sequence). The CDR3 has 15 amino acids. CDR3 amino acids: CSARDSRTSTDTQYF. The CDR3 DNA reads TGCAGTGCTAGAGATAGTAGGACTAGCACAGATACGCAGTATTTT.

This clonotype has a handful of counts. The chain links TRBV10-3 to TRBJ1-1, with a possible D match to TRBD1 (5 bases). The CDR3 is 12 amino acids. Germline V gene lookup returns CDR1 ENHRY and CDR2 SYGVKD. Trimming removed 11 bases from V and 3 bases from J, with 13 bases in between. The CDR3 spells CAAAPRDTEAFF. CDR3 in DNA: TGTGCCGCCGCCCCCAGGGACACTGAAGCTTTCTTT.

This clonotype was seen more than once but under ten times. The chain carries TRBV7-2 and TRBJ2-7; D gene uncertain. This CDR3 is built from 12 residues. V was shortened by 5 bases and J by 3 bases, with 8 bases between the two germline ends. Germline V gene sequence: CDR1 SGHTA, CDR2 FQGNSA. DNA for the CDR3: TGTGCCAGCAGCAATACTGGCTACGAGCAGTACTTC. This encodes CASSNTGYEQYF.

This clonotype was seen once. This may arise from a read error, as a much more abundant clone is one base away. The J gene is TRBJ2-3, the V gene TRBV5-1, with a weak D call TRBD1 (5 bases). CDR1 and CDR2 from the germline V gene are SGHRS and YFSETQ. This CDR3 region has 14 residues. Trimming left V 0 bases short and J 1 base short, with 6 bases between. The CDR3 reads CASSLEQGTDTQYF. CDR3 bases: TGCGCCAGCAGCTTGGAACAGGGCACAGATACGCAGTATTTT.

V usage is TRBV6-2 or TRBV6-3 and J usage is TRBJ1-1, with 7 bases aligning to TRBD1. Germline V CDR1 and CDR2: MNHEY, SVGEGT. Unmatched junction bases numbered 11, after V lost 6 bases and J lost 7 bases. This CDR3 spans 14 amino acids. CDR3 residues: CASSPHGTAIEAFF. CDR3 nucleotide sequence: TGTGCCAGCAGCCCCCATGGGACAGCGATTGAAGCTTTCTTT.

The sample holds a few counts of this clonotype. The chain uses TRBV12-3 or TRBV12-4 and TRBJ2-1; no definite D call. V was pared by 7 bases and J by 6 bases, with 4 bases between. This CDR3 is 10 amino acids long. The chain's CDR3 is CASTVNEQFF. In DNA form, the CDR3 reads TGTGCCAGCACCGTCAATGAGCAGTTCTTC.

Details on this clonotype: The junction departs from the called germline gene at one end, perhaps through a read error. The CDR3 DNA follows: TGTGCCGGCAGTTTATTGCGGCGTAGTTATAGCAATCAGCCCCAGCATTTT. This encodes CAGSLLRRSYSNQPQHF. This chain uses TRBV28 with TRBJ1-5; D gene unclear. Germline values: CDR1 MDHEN, CDR2 SYDVKM. The CDR3 loop spans 17 amino acids.

The V call is TRBV6-2 or TRBV6-3, the J call TRBJ2-5; TRBD1 matches at 7 bases. Unmatched junction bases numbered 8, after V lost 6 bases and J lost 1 base. This CDR3 comprises 15 residues. The germline CDR1 and CDR2 sequences are MNHEY and SVGEGT. The CDR3 region has the DNA TGTGCCAGCAGGGATTACAGGGGTTTCCAAGAGACCCAGTACTTC. Protein: CASRDYRGFQETQYF.

The chain carries TRBV28 and TRBJ2-7, with TRBD1 identical over 7 bases. The CDR3 spans 14 residues. CDR1 and CDR2 (germline): MDHEN, SYDVKM. V dropped 6 bases and J dropped 1; count of bases not matched to a gene: 6. This chain's CDR3 is CASSQQGISYEQYF. CDR3 DNA sequence: TGTGCCAGCAGCCAACAGGGGATTTCCTACGAGCAGTACTTC.

The V and J genes are TRBV18 and TRBJ2-5, with 8 bases lining up with TRBD2. The J segment lost 0 bases and the V segment lost 4 bases, leaving 4 bases of the junction unmatched. The CDR3 spans 15 residues. In germline, CDR1 is KGHSH, CDR2 LQKENI. For the CDR3, the DNA is TGTGCCAGCTCACGACTAGCGACCCACCAAGAGACCCAGTACTTC. It is translated as CASSRLATHQETQYF.

The chain combines TRBV20-1 with TRBJ2-1; 7 nucleotides line up with TRBD2. The V gene end was trimmed by 2 bases and the J gene end by 4 bases; junction bases not matched to a gene: 8. The CDR3 contains 15 residues. Germline CDR1 DFQATT, CDR2 SNEGSKA (reference sequence). This CDR3 reads CSARSRGRRYNEQFF. DNA of the CDR3: TGCAGTGCTAGATCTCGCGGGAGAAGGTACAATGAGCAGTTCTTC.

The CDR3 sequence: CASRAGVNNEQFF. CDR3 DNA: TGTGCCAGCAGAGCGGGAGTCAACAATGAGCAGTTCTTC. The J gene is TRBJ2-1, the V gene TRBV2; TRBD2 matches 8 bases. V gave up 6 bases and J gave up 5 bases; unmatched junction bases: 3. Germline CDR1 reads SNHLY; CDR2 reads FYNNEI. The length of the CDR3 is 13 residues.